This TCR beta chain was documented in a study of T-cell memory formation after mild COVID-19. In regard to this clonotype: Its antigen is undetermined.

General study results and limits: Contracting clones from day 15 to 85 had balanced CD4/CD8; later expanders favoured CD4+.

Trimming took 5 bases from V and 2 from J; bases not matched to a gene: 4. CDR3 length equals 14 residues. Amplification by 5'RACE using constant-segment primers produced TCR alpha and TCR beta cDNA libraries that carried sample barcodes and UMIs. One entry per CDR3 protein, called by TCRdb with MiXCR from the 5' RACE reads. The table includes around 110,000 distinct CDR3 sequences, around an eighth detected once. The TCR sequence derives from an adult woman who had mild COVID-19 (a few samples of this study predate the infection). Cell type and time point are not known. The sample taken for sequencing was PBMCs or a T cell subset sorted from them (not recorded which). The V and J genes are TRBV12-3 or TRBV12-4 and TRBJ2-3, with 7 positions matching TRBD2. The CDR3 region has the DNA TGTGCCAGCAGTCCCGGGGGGTTCACAGATACGCAGTATTTT. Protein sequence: CASSPGGFTDTQYF.